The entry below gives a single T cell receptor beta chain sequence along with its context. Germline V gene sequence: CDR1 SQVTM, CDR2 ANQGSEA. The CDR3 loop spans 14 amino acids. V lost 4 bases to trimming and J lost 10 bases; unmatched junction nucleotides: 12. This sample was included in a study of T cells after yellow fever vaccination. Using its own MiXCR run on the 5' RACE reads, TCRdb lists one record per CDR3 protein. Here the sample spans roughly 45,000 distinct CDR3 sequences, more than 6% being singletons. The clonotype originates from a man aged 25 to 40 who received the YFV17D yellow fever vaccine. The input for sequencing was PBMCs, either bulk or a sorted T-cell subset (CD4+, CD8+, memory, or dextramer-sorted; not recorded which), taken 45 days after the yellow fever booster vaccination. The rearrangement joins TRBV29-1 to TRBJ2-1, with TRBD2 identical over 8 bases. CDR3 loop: CSVGSGGGGSEQFF. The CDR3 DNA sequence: TGCAGCGTTGGGTCGGGAGGGGGGGGCAGCGAGCAGTTCTTC.